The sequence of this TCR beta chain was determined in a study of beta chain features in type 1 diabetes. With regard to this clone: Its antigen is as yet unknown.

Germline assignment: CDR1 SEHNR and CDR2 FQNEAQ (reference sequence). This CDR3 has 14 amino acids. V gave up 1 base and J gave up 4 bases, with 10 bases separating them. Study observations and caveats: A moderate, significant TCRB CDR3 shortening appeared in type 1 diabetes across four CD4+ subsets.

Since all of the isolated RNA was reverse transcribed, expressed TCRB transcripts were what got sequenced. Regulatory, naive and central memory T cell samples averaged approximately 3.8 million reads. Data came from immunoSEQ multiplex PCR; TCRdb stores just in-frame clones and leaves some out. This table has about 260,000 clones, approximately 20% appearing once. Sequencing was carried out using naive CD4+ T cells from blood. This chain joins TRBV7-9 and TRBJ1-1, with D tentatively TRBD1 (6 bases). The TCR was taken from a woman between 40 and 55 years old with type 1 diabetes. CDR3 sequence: CASSLDRESTEAFF. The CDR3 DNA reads TGTGCCAGCAGCTTAGACAGGGAATCCACTGAAGCTTTCTTT.